This T cell receptor (beta chain) was observed in a study of regulatory T cells in long-lasting Graves disease. Stated time point: newly diagnosed GD, antithyroid drugs for less than 3 months. PBMC RNA was the source of the TCR library. Graves' disease diagnoses used American Thyroid Association guidelines. The patients were enrolled through endocrinology in Xi'an, China. Libraries of TCR beta came from iRepertoire HTBI primers plus Arm-PCR of CDR3 regions. TCRdb re-called the multiplex PCR reads through MiXCR, storing one row per CDR3 protein. This sample has roughly 400,000 distinct CDR3 sequences; 15% occur once, and the top ten carry about 7.8%. This sample was shared with a second study, whose subject was T cells in Graves' hyperthyroidism and ophthalmopathy. That study reports: Clinical symptoms, serum thyroxine and TRAb, thyroid ultrasound and orbital computed tomography were used for the diagnoses. Using the HTBI primer set, a first-round RT-PCR was run on the TCR CDR3.

This sequence was found in a woman aged 40-49 years with Graves disease. Here the sequenced sample was peripheral blood mononuclear cells (PBMCs), taken at new diagnosis, from a patient treated with antithyroid drugs.

CDR3 nucleotide sequence: TGTGCCAGCAGCTTAGTCGGGATCAATTCACCCCTCCACTTT. Its protein product is CASSLVGINSPLHF. The chain employs TRBV13 and TRBJ1-6; D is unresolved. The germline V and J ends were trimmed by 1 base and 7 bases, with 8 bases remaining between them. Looked up from germline, CDR1 is PRHDT and CDR2 is FYEKMQ (reference sequence). The CDR3 is made up of 14 amino acids.